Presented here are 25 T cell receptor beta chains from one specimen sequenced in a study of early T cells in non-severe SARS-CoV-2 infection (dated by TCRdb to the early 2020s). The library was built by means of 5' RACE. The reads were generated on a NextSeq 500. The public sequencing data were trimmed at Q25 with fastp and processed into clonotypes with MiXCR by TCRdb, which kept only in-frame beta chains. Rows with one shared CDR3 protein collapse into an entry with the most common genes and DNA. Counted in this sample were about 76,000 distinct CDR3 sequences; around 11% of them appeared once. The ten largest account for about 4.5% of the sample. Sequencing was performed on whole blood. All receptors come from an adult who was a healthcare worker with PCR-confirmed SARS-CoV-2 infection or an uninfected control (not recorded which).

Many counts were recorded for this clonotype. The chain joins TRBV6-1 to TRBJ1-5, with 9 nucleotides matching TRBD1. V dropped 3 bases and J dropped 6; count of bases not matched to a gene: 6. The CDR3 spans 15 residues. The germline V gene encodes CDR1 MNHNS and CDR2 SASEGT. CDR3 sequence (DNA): TGTGCCAGCAGTGATAACAGGGGGCCGGGTCAGCCCCAGCATTTT. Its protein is CASSDNRGPGQPQHF.

The DNA for the CDR3 is TGCGCCAGCAGTGATGGAGTCACAACAGATACGCAGTATTTT. This translates into CASSDGVTTDTQYF. The chain uses TRBV10-1 and TRBJ2-3; D ambiguous. This CDR3 is built from 14 residues. V lost 3 bases to trimming and J lost 3 bases, with 10 bases between them. Germline V gene lookup returns CDR1 WNHNN and CDR2 SYGVQD (reference sequence).

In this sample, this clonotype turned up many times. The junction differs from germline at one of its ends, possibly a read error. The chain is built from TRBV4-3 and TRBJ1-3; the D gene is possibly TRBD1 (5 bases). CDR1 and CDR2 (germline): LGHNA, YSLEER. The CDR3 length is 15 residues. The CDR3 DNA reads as TGCGCCAGCAGCCAGGGGACCTCCTCTGAAAACACCATATATTTT. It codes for CASSQGTSSENTIYF.

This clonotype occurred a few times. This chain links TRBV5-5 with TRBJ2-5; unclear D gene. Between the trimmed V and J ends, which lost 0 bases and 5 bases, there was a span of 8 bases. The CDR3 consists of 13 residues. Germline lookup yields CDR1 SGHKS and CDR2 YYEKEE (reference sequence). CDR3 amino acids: CASSLATPETQYF. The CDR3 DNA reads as TGTGCCAGCAGCTTGGCGACACCGGAGACCCAGTACTTC.

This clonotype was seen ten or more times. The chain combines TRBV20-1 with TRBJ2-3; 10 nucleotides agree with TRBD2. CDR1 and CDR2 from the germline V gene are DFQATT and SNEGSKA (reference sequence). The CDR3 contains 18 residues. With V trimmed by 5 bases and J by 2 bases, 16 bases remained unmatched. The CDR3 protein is CSAGPIGLAGAPTDTQYF. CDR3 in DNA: TGCAGTGCTGGACCTATTGGGCTAGCGGGGGCCCCCACAGATACGCAGTATTTT.

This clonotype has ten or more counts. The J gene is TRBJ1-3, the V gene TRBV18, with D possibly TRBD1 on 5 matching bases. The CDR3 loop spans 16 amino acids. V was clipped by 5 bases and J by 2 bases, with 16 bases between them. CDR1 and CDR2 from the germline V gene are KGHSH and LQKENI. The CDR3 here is CASSSSPPGAGNTIYF. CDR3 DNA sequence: TGTGCCAGCTCATCTTCCCCGCCGGGGGCTGGAAACACCATATATTTT.

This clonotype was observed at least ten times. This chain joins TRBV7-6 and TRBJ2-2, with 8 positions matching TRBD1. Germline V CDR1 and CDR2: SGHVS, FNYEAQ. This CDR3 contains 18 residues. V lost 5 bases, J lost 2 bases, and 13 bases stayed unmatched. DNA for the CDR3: TGTGCCAGCAGCCCCCTTAATGCCGGGACAGGTAACACCGGGGAGCTGTTTTTT. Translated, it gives CASSPLNAGTGNTGELFF.

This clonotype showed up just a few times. In DNA form, the CDR3 reads TGTGCCAGCAGCCAAGAAGGCAGGCCCACTATCTATGGCTACACCTTC. Protein product: CASSQEGRPTIYGYTF. The V gene is TRBV14, the J gene TRBJ1-2; D is uncertain. This CDR3 region has 16 residues. The V end was cut by 0 bases, the J end by 4 bases, with 15 bases between. Germline CDR1 SGHDN, CDR2 FVKESK.

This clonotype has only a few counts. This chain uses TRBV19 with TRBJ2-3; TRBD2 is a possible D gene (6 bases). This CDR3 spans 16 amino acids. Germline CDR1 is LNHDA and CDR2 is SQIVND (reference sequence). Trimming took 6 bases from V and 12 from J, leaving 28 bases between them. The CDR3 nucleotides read TGTGCCAGTAGATCTTCCGGCGGGACCATTCCGGGGCCACAGTATTTT. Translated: CASRSSGGTIPGPQYF.

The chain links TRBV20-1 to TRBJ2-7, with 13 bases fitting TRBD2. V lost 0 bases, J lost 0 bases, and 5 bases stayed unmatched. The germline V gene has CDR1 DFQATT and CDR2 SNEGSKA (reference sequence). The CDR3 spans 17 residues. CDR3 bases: TGCAGTGCTAGAGAAATAGGGACTAGCGGGGACTCCTACGAGCAGTACTTC. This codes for CSAREIGTSGDSYEQYF.

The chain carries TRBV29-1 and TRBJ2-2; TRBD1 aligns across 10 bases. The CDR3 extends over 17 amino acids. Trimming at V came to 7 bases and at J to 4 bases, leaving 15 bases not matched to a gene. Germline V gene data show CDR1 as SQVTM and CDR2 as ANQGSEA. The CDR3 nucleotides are TGCAGCGCCCAGAGGGCGACAGGGGGCTCTGGCACCGGGGAGCTGTTTTTT. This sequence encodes CSAQRATGGSGTGELFF.

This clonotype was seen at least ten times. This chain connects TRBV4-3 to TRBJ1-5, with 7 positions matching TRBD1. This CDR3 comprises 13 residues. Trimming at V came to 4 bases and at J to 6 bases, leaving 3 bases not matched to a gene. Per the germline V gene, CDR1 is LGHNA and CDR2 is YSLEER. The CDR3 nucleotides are TGCGCCAGCAGCCCTACAGGGGTTCAGCCCCAGCATTTT. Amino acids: CASSPTGVQPQHF.

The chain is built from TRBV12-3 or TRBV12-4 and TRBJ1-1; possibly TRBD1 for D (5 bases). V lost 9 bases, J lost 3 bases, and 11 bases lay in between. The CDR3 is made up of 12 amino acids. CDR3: CASTGRHTEAFF. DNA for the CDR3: TGTGCCAGTACGGGGCGGCACACTGAAGCTTTCTTT.

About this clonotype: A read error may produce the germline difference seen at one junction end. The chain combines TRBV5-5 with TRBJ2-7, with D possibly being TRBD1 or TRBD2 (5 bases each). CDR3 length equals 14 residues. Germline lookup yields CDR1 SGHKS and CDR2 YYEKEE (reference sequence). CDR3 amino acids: CASCFRDPQGEQYF. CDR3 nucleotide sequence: TGTGCCAGCTGCTTCCGGGACCCTCAGGGAGAGCAGTACTTC.

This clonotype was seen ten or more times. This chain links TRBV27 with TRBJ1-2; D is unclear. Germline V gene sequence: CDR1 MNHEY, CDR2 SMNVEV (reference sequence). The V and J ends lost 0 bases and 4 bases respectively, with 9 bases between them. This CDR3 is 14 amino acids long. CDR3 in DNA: TGTGCCAGCAGTTTATCCCGACAAGGCTATGGCTACACCTTC. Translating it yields CASSLSRQGYGYTF.

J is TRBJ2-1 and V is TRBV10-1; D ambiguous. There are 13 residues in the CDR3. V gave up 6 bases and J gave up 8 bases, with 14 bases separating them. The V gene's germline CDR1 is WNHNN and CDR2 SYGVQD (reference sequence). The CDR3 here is CASRAIDSDEQFF. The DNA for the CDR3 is TGCGCCAGCAGGGCTATCGACTCTGATGAGCAGTTCTTC.

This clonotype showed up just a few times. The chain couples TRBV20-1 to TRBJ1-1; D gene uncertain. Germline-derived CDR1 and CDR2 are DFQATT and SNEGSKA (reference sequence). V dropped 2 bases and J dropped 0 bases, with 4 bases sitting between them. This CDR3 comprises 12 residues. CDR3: CSARTMNTEAFF. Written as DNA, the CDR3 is TGCAGTGCTAGAACCATGAACACTGAAGCTTTCTTT.

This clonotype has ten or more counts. CDR3 region: CASSQDGVPGNTIYF. The CDR3 nucleotides read TGTGCCAGCAGCCAAGATGGGGTACCTGGAAACACCATATATTTT. The gene calls are TRBV3-1 and TRBJ1-3; D is ambiguous. CDR3 size: 15 residues. The germline V gene encodes CDR1 LGHDT and CDR2 YNNKEL (reference sequence). Trimming left V 0 bases short and J 2 bases short, with 8 bases between.

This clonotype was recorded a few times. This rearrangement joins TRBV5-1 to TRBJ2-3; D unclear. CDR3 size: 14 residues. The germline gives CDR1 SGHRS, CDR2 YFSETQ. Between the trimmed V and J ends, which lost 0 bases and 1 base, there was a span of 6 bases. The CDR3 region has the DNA TGCGCCAGCAGCTTGGCTGTCGGCACAGATACGCAGTATTTT. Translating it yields CASSLAVGTDTQYF.

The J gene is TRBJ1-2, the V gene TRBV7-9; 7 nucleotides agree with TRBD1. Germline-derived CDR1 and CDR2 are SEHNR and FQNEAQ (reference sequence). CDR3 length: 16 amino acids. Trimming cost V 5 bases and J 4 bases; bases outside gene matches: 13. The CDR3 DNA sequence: TGTGCCAGCAGCGTCCTTCCGACAGGGCCTCTCTATGGCTACACCTTC. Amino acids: CASSVLPTGPLYGYTF. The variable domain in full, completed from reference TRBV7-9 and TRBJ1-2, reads DTGVSQNPRHKITKRGQNVTFRCDPISEHNRLYWYRQTLGQGPEFLTYFQNEAQLEKSRLLSDRFSAERPKGSFSTLEIQRTEQGDSAMYLCASSVLPTGPLYGYTFGSGTRLTVV.

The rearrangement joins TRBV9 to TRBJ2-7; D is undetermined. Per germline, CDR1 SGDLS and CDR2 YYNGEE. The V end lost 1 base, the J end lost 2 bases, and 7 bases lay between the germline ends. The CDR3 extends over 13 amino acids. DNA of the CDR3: TGTGCCAGCAGCGTAACCCCTACCTACGAGCAGTACTTC. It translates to CASSVTPTYEQYF. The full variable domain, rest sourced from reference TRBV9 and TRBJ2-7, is DSGVTQTPKHLITATGQRVTLRCSPRSGDLSVYWYQQSLDQGLQFLIQYYNGEERAKGNILERFSAQQFPDLHSELNLSSLELGDSALYFCASSVTPTYEQYFGPGTRLTVT.

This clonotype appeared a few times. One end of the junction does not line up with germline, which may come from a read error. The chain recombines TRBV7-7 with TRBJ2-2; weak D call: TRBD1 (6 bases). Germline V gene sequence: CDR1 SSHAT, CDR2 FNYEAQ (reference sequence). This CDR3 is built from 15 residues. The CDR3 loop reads CASSQGSGNTGELFF. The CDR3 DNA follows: TGTGCTAGCAGCCAGGGGTCGGGGAACACCGGGGAGCTGTTTTTT.

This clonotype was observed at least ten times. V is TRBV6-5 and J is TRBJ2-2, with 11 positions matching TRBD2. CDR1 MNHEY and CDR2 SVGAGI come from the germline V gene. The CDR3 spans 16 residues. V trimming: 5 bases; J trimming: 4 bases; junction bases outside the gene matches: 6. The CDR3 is CASSLTSGGLTGELFF. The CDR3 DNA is TGTGCCAGCAGTCTTACTAGCGGGGGACTCACCGGGGAGCTGTTTTTT.

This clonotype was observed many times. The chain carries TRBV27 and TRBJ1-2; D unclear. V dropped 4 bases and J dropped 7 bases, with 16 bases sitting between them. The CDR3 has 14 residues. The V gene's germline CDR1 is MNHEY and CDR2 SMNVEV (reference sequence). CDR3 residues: CASSSRAEARGYTF. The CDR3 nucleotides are TGTGCCAGCAGTTCCCGGGCCGAGGCACGTGGCTACACCTTC.

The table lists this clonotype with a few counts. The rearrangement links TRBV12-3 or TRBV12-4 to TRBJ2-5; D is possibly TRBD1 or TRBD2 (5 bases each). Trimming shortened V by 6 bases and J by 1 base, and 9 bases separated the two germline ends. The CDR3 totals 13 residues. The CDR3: CASSRGSQETQYF. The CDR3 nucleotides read TGTGCCAGCAGCCGGGGCAGCCAAGAGACCCAGTACTTC.